The clone carrying this T cell receptor (beta chain) was detected a few times. The antigen remains unidentified. These data are taken from a study of T cell repertoires in cytomegalovirus infection. Across the study: CMV epitopes in the study were HLA-C-restricted (recently identified) and HLA-B-restricted (well studied). Study-level findings and limits: Frequencies of public TCR beta families were cumulated, and this identified carriers of CMV plus the relevant HLA. Across the ex vivo response, the dominant clonotypes were HLA-C-restricted CMV-specific TCR beta clonotypes.

Germline-derived CDR1 and CDR2 are SNHLY and FYNNEI. The CDR3 sequence is 14 residues long. The germline V and J ends were trimmed by 6 bases and 3 bases, with 12 bases remaining between them. From the reads, TCRdb called clonotypes with MiXCR, one entry per CDR3 protein. Here the sample spans 900,000 to 950,000 distinct CDR3 sequences, roughly 30% being singletons. This chain links TRBV2 with TRBJ1-5; D is possibly TRBD1 (6 bases). The TCR originated in a human donor in good health (CMV status not recorded). Some clones in this sample may be carry-over from other donors' samples. The specimen comprised cultured CD8+ T cells from PBMCs, sampled from culture after CMV antigen stimulation. The CDR3 coding sequence is TGTGCCAGCAGGAATTGGACAGACAATCAGCCCCAGCATTTT. It translates to CASRNWTDNQPQHF.